This T cell receptor beta chain was found in a study of T cell responses to AZD1222 COVID-19 vaccine. The overall study: Whether given at about 4 or about 12 weeks, second doses were pooled. Notes on the study in general: A rise in Spike-specific TCR breadth and depth followed two AZD1222 doses. Vaccine-associated CD4 TCRs ranged over spike, dominating at 160-218 and 743-854.

In regard to this clone: Its target is unknown.

V dropped 5 bases and J dropped 2; count of bases not matched to a gene: 6. Germline CDR1 is SEHNR and CDR2 is FQNEAQ (reference sequence). CDR3 length: 16 residues. TCRdb keeps only in-frame clones here, not all; method: immunoSEQ multiplex PCR. The repertoire consists of 110,000 to 150,000 clones, with approximately 85% occurring once and the leading ten covering around 8%. This sequence was found in an adult in good health. The chain links TRBV7-9 to TRBJ2-5; TRBD2 matches 12 bases. The sample in question was peripheral blood, obtained on day 0 of AZD1222 vaccination. CDR3 in DNA: TGTGCCAGCAGCCCCAGACTAGCGGGGGATCAAGAGACCCAGTACTTC. This codes for CASSPRLAGDQETQYF.